Listed here are 32 T cell receptor beta chains from one sample, sequenced in a study of regulatory T cells in long-lasting Graves disease (dated by TCRdb to the early 2020s). The time point label here, explained by the study, means: persistent/refractory GD, antithyroid drugs over 5 years with positive TRAb. For both TCR sequencing and RNA sequencing, RNA was extracted from PBMCs using TRIzol. Library generation was performed with multiplex PCR. Data came from an Illumina HiSeq 4000. TCR beta libraries were built with iRepertoire HTBI primers and Arm-PCR amplification of CDR3 regions. TCRdb ran its own pipeline on the public reads, namely fastp trimming at Q25 and MiXCR clone calling, and kept in-frame beta chains. Each entry is one CDR3 protein sequence, shown with its most common DNA and genes. The sample has more than 300,000 distinct CDR3 sequences on record, around 23% of them singletons. The top ten clonotypes cover around 30% of the sample.

Specimen: peripheral blood mononuclear cells (PBMCs), collected when the disease was refractory, from a patient treated with antithyroid drugs. The receptors originated from a woman in her thirties or forties with Graves disease. Donor details come from another sample of the same person, matched by shared clones.

The sample holds one count of this clonotype. The chain recombines TRBV11-1 with TRBJ2-1; the D call may be TRBD1 or TRBD2 (5 bases each). Germline CDR1 and CDR2: SGHAT and FQDESV (reference sequence). V lost 5 bases and J lost 7, with 18 bases in between. CDR3 length: 15 residues. The CDR3 sequence: CASSRSGSYSNEQFF. The CDR3 region has the DNA TGTGCCAGCAGCCGTTCAGGGAGTTATTCGAATGAGCAGTTCTTC.

In its sample, this clonotype was seen many times. The CDR3 sequence: CASSHTRTGLLAGAEETQYF. Here the CDR3 DNA reads TGTGCCAGCAGCCATACGAGGACAGGGTTACTAGCGGGAGCCGAAGAGACCCAGTACTTC. The rearrangement links TRBV7-2 to TRBJ2-5; 11 nucleotides agree with TRBD2. Germline trimming cut 5 bases from V and 3 bases from J; bases unmatched to any gene: 20. CDR3 length equals 20 residues. The germline gives CDR1 SGHTA, CDR2 FQGNSA.

This clonotype has just a few counts. J is TRBJ2-4 and V is TRBV19; tentative D call: TRBD1 (7 bases). This CDR3 spans 17 amino acids. Germline values: CDR1 LNHDA, CDR2 SQIVND (reference sequence). The V end lost 8 bases, the J end lost 3 bases, and 23 bases lay between the germline ends. The CDR3 spells CASQGGLGRGDKNIQYF. In DNA, the CDR3 is TGTGCCAGTCAGGGGGGCCTAGGGAGAGGGGACAAAAACATTCAGTACTTC.

This clonotype has at least ten counts. V is TRBV28 and J is TRBJ2-7; D not certain. Germline lookup yields CDR1 MDHEN and CDR2 SYDVKM. Trimming took 1 base from V and 2 from J, leaving 18 bases between them. The length of the CDR3 is 17 residues. The CDR3 DNA reads TGTGCCAGCAGTTTATACGGCGCTCCTATGAATGCCTACGAGCAGTACTTC. Translated: CASSLYGAPMNAYEQYF.

Of note for this clonotype: Given a much more abundant clone one base away, this may be a read error. This chain connects TRBV12-3 or TRBV12-4 to TRBJ1-6; possible D gene TRBD1, 5 bases. The CDR3 consists of 15 residues. This CDR3 is CASTSRGLRNSPLRF. As DNA, the CDR3 is TGTGCCAGCACCTCCCGGGGCCTAAGGAATTCACCCCTCCGCTTT.

Remarks on this clonotype: A far larger clone is off by one base, so a read error is likely. V usage is TRBV28 and J usage is TRBJ2-7; D possibly corresponds to TRBD2 (5 bases). The CDR3 sequence is 12 residues long. Germline V CDR1 and CDR2: MDHEN, SYDVKM. Trimming removed 3 bases from V and 10 bases from J, with 13 bases in between. DNA of the CDR3: TGTGCCAGCAGTTTCGTGGGAGAGTCCCAGTACTTC. Amino acids: CASSFVGESQYF.

The V gene is TRBV4-1, the J gene TRBJ1-1; no definite D call. The CDR3 has 15 residues. Trimming stripped 1 base from V and 2 bases from J, with 11 bases between. Germline CDR1 MGHRA, CDR2 YSYEKL. The CDR3 DNA is TGCGCCAGCAGCCAAGTGGCGACGTCAAACACTGAAGCTTTCTTT. Residues: CASSQVATSNTEAFF.

The V call is TRBV19, the J call TRBJ2-2, with D perhaps TRBD2 (6 bases). The V and J ends lost 7 bases and 0 bases respectively, with 9 bases between them. The CDR3 totals 14 residues. CDR1 is LNHDA and CDR2 is SQIVND in the germline V gene (reference sequence). The CDR3 loop is CASKVAANTGELFF. The CDR3 region has the DNA TGTGCCAGTAAGGTAGCGGCGAACACCGGGGAGCTGTTTTTT.

The chain recombines TRBV28 with TRBJ2-3; maybe TRBD1 (6 bases). The CDR3 loop spans 15 amino acids. Germline V CDR1 and CDR2: MDHEN, SYDVKM. V lost 5 bases to trimming and J lost 2 bases, with 14 bases between them. As DNA, the CDR3 is TGTGCCAGCAGTCTCTCCGGGACACACACAGATACGCAGTATTTT. Its translation: CASSLSGTHTDTQYF.

This clonotype appeared a few times. V and J are TRBV7-9 and TRBJ2-7; no reliable D call. The CDR3 runs 13 residues. V lost 0 bases to trimming and J lost 6 bases, with 9 bases between them. CDR1 is SEHNR, CDR2 FQNEAQ, per germline (reference sequence). The CDR3 here is CASSLAVPGEQYF. The CDR3 coding sequence is TGTGCCAGCAGCTTAGCGGTCCCGGGCGAGCAGTACTTC. Full variable domain (outside the CDR3, taken from reference TRBV7-9 and TRBJ2-7): DTGVSQNPRHKITKRGQNVTFRCDPISEHNRLYWYRQTLGQGPEFLTYFQNEAQLEKSRLLSDRFSAERPKGSFSTLEIQRTEQGDSAMYLCASSLAVPGEQYFGPGTRLTVT.

A note on this clonotype: This clone may be a read error of a much larger clone one base away. This chain links TRBV28 with TRBJ2-5; 9 bases agree with TRBD1. The germline V gene encodes CDR1 MDHEN and CDR2 SYDVKM. The CDR3 has 16 amino acids. Trimming took 5 bases from V and 1 from J; bases not matched to a gene: 8. Written as DNA, the CDR3 is TGTGCCAGCAGTACCGGGACAGGGTACGGCCAAGAGACCCAGTACTTC. This sequence encodes CASSTGTGYGQETQYF.

There are many counts of this clonotype. The chain links TRBV28 to TRBJ1-2; unclear D gene. CDR1 is MDHEN and CDR2 is SYDVKM in the germline V gene. The CDR3 covers 11 residues. V gave up 7 bases and J gave up 3 bases, with 6 bases separating them. The CDR3 DNA reads as TGTGCCAGCAACCAGTACTATGGCTACACCTTC. As protein: CASNQYYGYTF.

This clonotype was recorded many times. This sequence joins TRBV7-9 and TRBJ2-7; tentatively, D is TRBD2 (6 bases). The length of the CDR3 is 18 residues. Germline V gives CDR1 SEHNR, CDR2 FQNEAQ (reference sequence). Trimming stripped 4 bases from V and 2 bases from J, with 24 bases between. CDR3 sequence reads: CASSSGVMVAALPYEQYF. The CDR3 nucleotides are TGTGCCAGCAGCTCGGGGGTAATGGTAGCGGCTCTTCCCTACGAGCAGTACTTC.

The gene calls are TRBV20-1 and TRBJ1-2; no definite D call. CDR3 size: 15 residues. CDR1 is DFQATT, CDR2 SNEGSKA, per germline (reference sequence). Trimming took 5 bases from V and 6 from J, leaving 22 bases between them. The CDR3 coding sequence is TGCAGTGCTTACCGCCAGCTGACCTACTATCATGGCTACACCTTC. It codes for CSAYRQLTYYHGYTF.

V and J are TRBV28 and TRBJ1-2; D unclear. V lost 5 bases to trimming and J lost 4 bases, with 8 bases between them. CDR1 is MDHEN, CDR2 SYDVKM, per germline. This CDR3 has 12 amino acids. Here the CDR3 reads CASSPEAYGYTF. The CDR3 bases are TGTGCCAGCAGTCCTGAGGCCTATGGCTACACCTTC.

The sample holds many counts of this clonotype. The rearrangement joins TRBV28 to TRBJ2-2; D call uncertain. The V and J ends lost 6 bases and 6 bases respectively, with 5 bases between them. The CDR3 has 11 amino acids. Germline V lookup: CDR1 MDHEN, CDR2 SYDVKM. CDR3 residues: CASRGSGELFF. The CDR3, as DNA: TGTGCCAGCAGGGGATCCGGGGAGCTGTTTTTT.

This clonotype was seen a few times. This sequence joins TRBV6-2 or TRBV6-3 and TRBJ1-1; weak D call: TRBD1 (5 bases). The CDR3 covers 15 residues. V was trimmed by 6 bases and J by 4 bases, leaving 18 bases between them. CDR1 is MNHEY, CDR2 SVGEGT, per germline. The CDR3 bases are TGTGCCAGCAGGAACAGGCAGGGAATAGGCACTGAAGCTTTCTTT. Protein product: CASRNRQGIGTEAFF.

Ten or more counts support this clonotype. This chain joins TRBV29-1 and TRBJ2-2; the D gene is possibly TRBD2 (5 bases). Per germline, CDR1 SQVTM and CDR2 ANQGSEA. Trimming pared 7 bases from V and 0 bases from J, leaving 9 bases between. CDR3 length equals 13 residues. The DNA for the CDR3 is TGCAGCGGACTAAATTCGAACACCGGGGAGCTGTTTTTT. Translated, it gives CSGLNSNTGELFF.

In its sample, this clonotype was seen a few times. This chain joins TRBV20-1 and TRBJ1-1; D might be TRBD1 (6 bases). The V gene lost 1 base and the J gene lost 7 bases, with 22 bases spanning the gap. The CDR3 is 16 amino acids. Germline values: CDR1 DFQATT, CDR2 SNEGSKA (reference sequence). The DNA for the CDR3 is TGCAGTGCTAGAGTCGCAATCGTATCAGGGGTAGGTGAAGCTTTCTTT. Encoded protein: CSARVAIVSGVGEAFF.

This clonotype was detected many times. The chain has TRBV28 and TRBJ1-1; D gene uncertain. Per the germline V gene, CDR1 is MDHEN and CDR2 is SYDVKM. This CDR3 is built from 11 residues. Trimming removed 5 bases from V and 7 bases from J, with 8 bases in between. The DNA for the CDR3 is TGTGCCAGCAGTCAAATCGGTGAAGCTTTCTTT. Its protein is CASSQIGEAFF.

The chain links TRBV29-1 to TRBJ2-4; TRBD2 might be the D (6 bases). Trimming shortened V by 4 bases and J by 3 bases, and 13 bases separated the two germline ends. CDR1 and CDR2 from the germline V gene are SQVTM and ANQGSEA. The CDR3 spans 14 residues. In nucleotides, the CDR3 is TGCAGCGTTGCCGGGGGATCGGTCAAAAACATTCAGTACTTC. Translated: CSVAGGSVKNIQYF.

This clonotype came up a few times. This chain connects TRBV6-5 to TRBJ2-5; maybe TRBD2 (5 bases). Trimming stripped 0 bases from V and 4 bases from J, with 9 bases between. There are 14 residues in the CDR3. CDR1 MNHEY and CDR2 SVGAGI come from the germline V gene. The CDR3 DNA sequence: TGTGCCAGCAGTTACTCGAGCGGTATAGAGACCCAGTACTTC. It codes for CASSYSSGIETQYF.

The gene calls are TRBV11-2 and TRBJ2-3; maybe TRBD2 (5 bases). This CDR3 comprises 13 residues. Germline V gene data show CDR1 as SGHAT and CDR2 as FQNNGV. V gave up 8 bases and J gave up 8 bases, with 17 bases separating them. CDR3 sequence: CASGSSGGSTQYF. CDR3 nucleotides: TGTGCCAGCGGCTCCTCGGGTGGGAGTACGCAGTATTTT.

As concerns this clonotype: The CDR3 does not close with the conserved phenylalanine or tryptophan, likely indicating a read error. The chain combines TRBV20-1 with TRBJ2-5; D gene unclear. Trimming stripped 0 bases from V and 5 bases from J, with 4 bases between. CDR3 size: 11 residues. Per germline, CDR1 DFQATT and CDR2 SNEGSKA (reference sequence). The chain's CDR3 is CSARDVETQYL. CDR3 sequence (DNA): TGCAGTGCTAGAGATGTGGAGACCCAGTACCTC.

The V call is TRBV7-2, the J call TRBJ1-6; no clear D. V lost 1 base and J 6 bases, leaving 13 bases between the germline ends. The CDR3 totals 16 residues. The germline CDR1 and CDR2 sequences are SGHTA and FQGNSA. CDR3 DNA sequence: TGTGCCAGCAGCTTAGAGTTAGACGGCCCTAATTCACCCCTCCACTTT. As protein: CASSLELDGPNSPLHF.

V usage is TRBV30 and J usage is TRBJ1-1; TRBD1 matches 10 bases. The CDR3 extends over 14 amino acids. Germline CDR1 reads GTSNPN; CDR2 reads SVGIG (reference sequence). Trimming removed 3 bases from V and 6 bases from J; junction bases left unmatched: 7. The CDR3 DNA is TGTGCCTGGAGGGGGGGACAGGGGTTCCCTGAAGCTTTCTTT. Protein: CAWRGGQGFPEAFF.

The chain couples TRBV5-1 to TRBJ2-7; no clear D. The CDR3 contains 14 residues. With 3 bases removed from V and 4 bases from J, the gap between germline ends came to 14 bases. Germline CDR1 reads SGHRS; CDR2 reads YFSETQ. The CDR3 here is CASSSTLGSYEQYF. The CDR3 coding sequence is TGCGCCAGCAGCTCGACCCTGGGGTCGTACGAGCAGTACTTC.

This clonotype was seen a handful of times. The chain couples TRBV5-6 to TRBJ1-2; 7 nucleotides align to TRBD1. The CDR3 runs to 15 residues. Germline CDR1 reads SGHDT; CDR2 reads YYEEEE. J gave up 4 bases and V 4 bases, and 10 bases lay outside the gene matches. CDR3 residues: CASSPGEGAVYGYTF. The CDR3 DNA reads as TGTGCCAGCAGCCCAGGAGAGGGGGCGGTCTATGGCTACACCTTC. Full variable domain (missing parts from reference TRBV5-6 and TRBJ1-2): DAGVTQSPTHLIKTRGQQVTLRCSPKSGHDTVSWYQQALGQGPQFIFQYYEEEERQRGNFPDRFSGHQFPNYSSELNVNALLLGDSALYLCASSPGEGAVYGYTFGSGTRLTVV.

J is TRBJ2-2 and V is TRBV6-1; a possible D gene is TRBD1 (7 bases). The V end lost 5 bases, the J end lost 7 bases, and 11 bases lay between the germline ends. Germline V gives CDR1 MNHNS, CDR2 SASEGT. The CDR3 extends over 13 amino acids. The CDR3 region has the DNA TGTGCCAGCAGTCAGGGGGAGGACGGGGAGCTGTTTTTT. Translation gives CASSQGEDGELFF.

The chain joins TRBV7-9 to TRBJ2-2; 7 nucleotides align to TRBD2. The CDR3 consists of 16 residues. Per the germline V gene, CDR1 is SEHNR and CDR2 is FQNEAQ (reference sequence). The V segment lost 5 bases and the J segment 6 bases; nucleotides outside the gene matches: 12. CDR3 loop: CASSTLYGLGAGELFF. In DNA form, the CDR3 reads TGTGCCAGCAGCACCTTATACGGACTAGGGGCCGGGGAGCTGTTTTTT.

The J gene is TRBJ1-1, the V gene TRBV30; D not resolved. The CDR3 has 13 residues. CDR1 and CDR2 (germline): GTSNPN, SVGIG (reference sequence). V was clipped by 2 bases and J by 1 base, with 8 bases between them. The CDR3 here is CAWSKGSNTEAFF. CDR3 sequence (DNA): TGTGCCTGGAGTAAAGGATCGAACACTGAAGCTTTCTTT.

The sample holds many counts of this clonotype. The chain is built from TRBV6-1 and TRBJ2-7; D is possibly TRBD1 or TRBD2 (6 bases each). Trimming left V 10 bases short and J 0 bases short, with 16 bases between. The CDR3 extends over 14 amino acids. Germline CDR1 MNHNS, CDR2 SASEGT. Written as DNA, the CDR3 is TGTGCCACCGCCCGGGGGCCCTCCTCCTACGAGCAGTACTTC. Its translation is CATARGPSSYEQYF.